These 6 T cell receptor beta chains were all obtained from the same sample, sequenced in a study of cytomegalovirus exposure and HLA in healthy donors. Sequenced by immunoSEQ multiplex PCR; TCRdb stores in-frame clones only, minus some. The sample carries 150,000 or so clones, around 84% recorded once. The sequenced sample consisted of PBMCs. These receptors were obtained from a human donor in good health.

The V and J genes are TRBV4-1 and TRBJ1-2; D is unresolved. Germline V gene lookup returns CDR1 MGHRA and CDR2 YSYEKL. Between the trimmed V and J ends, which lost 1 base and 2 bases, there was a span of 14 bases. This CDR3 has 16 residues. The CDR3 DNA is TGCGCCAGCAGCCAAGTTGCTGGACTTTTCAACTATGGCTACACCTTC. Its translation is CASSQVAGLFNYGYTF.

In its sample, this clone was seen once. The genes are TRBV28 and TRBJ2-1; 8 bases agree with TRBD2. V was clipped by 6 bases and J by 2 bases; unmatched bases: 6. The CDR3 length is 15 residues. Germline values: CDR1 MDHEN, CDR2 SYDVKM. The CDR3, as DNA: TGTGCCAGCAGCAACCCGGGAGGGCCCTACAATGAGCAGTTCTTC. Its translation is CASSNPGGPYNEQFF.

The V and J genes are TRBV28 and TRBJ2-7, with D tentatively TRBD2 (5 bases). The CDR3 runs to 13 residues. With 6 bases removed from V and 3 bases from J, the gap between germline ends came to 12 bases. CDR1 and CDR2 from the germline V gene are MDHEN and SYDVKM. CDR3 in amino acids: CASSNPTNYEQYF. The CDR3 nucleotides read TGTGCCAGCAGCAATCCGACTAACTACGAGCAGTACTTC.

The chain couples TRBV19 to TRBJ1-5; perhaps TRBD1 as D (6 bases). CDR1 and CDR2 (germline): LNHDA, SQIVND (reference sequence). The CDR3 covers 15 residues. Between the trimmed V and J ends, which lost 7 bases and 6 bases, there was a span of 19 bases. The CDR3 region has the DNA TGTGCCAGTAAGGGGGGGCTAAATGTTGCTCAGCCCCAGCATTTT. It yields the protein CASKGGLNVAQPQHF.

The chain combines TRBV5-4 with TRBJ1-6, with a tentative D call TRBD1 (5 bases). The CDR3 consists of 15 residues. CDR1 SGHNT and CDR2 YYREEE come from the germline V gene (reference sequence). Trimming cost V 0 bases and J 4 bases, with 8 bases left between them. The CDR3 DNA is TGTGCCAGCAGCTTGGATCAGGGTTATAATTCACCCCTCCACTTT. This encodes CASSLDQGYNSPLHF.

V usage is TRBV18 and J usage is TRBJ1-1; possibly TRBD1 for D (5 bases). From germline, CDR1 is KGHSH and CDR2 LQKENI. V was cut by 6 bases and J by 2 bases, with 13 bases left in between. The CDR3 is made up of 14 amino acids. CDR3 sequence: CASSPARVNTEAFF. The CDR3 nucleotides read TGTGCCAGCTCCCCAGCCAGGGTAAACACTGAAGCTTTCTTT.